This T cell receptor beta chain was documented in a study of blood T cells in healthy people across ages. PBMCs were isolated at a quantity of at least 7 million per sample. Trimming left V 3 bases short and J 1 base short, with 13 bases between. Germline CDR1 SGHTA, CDR2 FQGNSA. The length of the CDR3 is 15 residues. There are a few counts of this clonotype. Together with a sample-barcoded 5' primer, a J-beta primer mix was included in a second PCR lasting roughly 6 to 12 cycles. TCRdb used MiXCR to reprocess the 5' RACE reads, holding one entry per CDR3 protein. The sample records around 1,000,000 distinct CDR3 sequences, approximately 25% being singletons. The same data also contributed to another study, on T cells of mothers and their children. That report adds: In the second PCR, M1S primer introduced barcodes and 2-4 random bases. Sequencing returned over 8 million TCR beta CDR3 reads per mother and 3 million to 3.5 million per child.

The rearrangement links TRBV7-2 to TRBJ2-7; D might be TRBD1 (6 bases). Source material: blood. The clonotype comes from a girl aged 2-10 years in good health. CDR3 region: CASSFRQVISYEQYF. The CDR3 DNA sequence: TGTGCCAGCAGCTTCAGACAGGTGATTTCCTACGAGCAGTACTTC. Full variable domain (missing parts from reference TRBV7-2 and TRBJ2-7): GAGVSQSPSNKVTEKGKDVELRCDPISGHTALYWYRQSLGQGLEFLIYFQGNSAPDKSGLPSDRFSAERTGGSVSTLTIQRTQQEDSAVYLCASSFRQVISYEQYFGPGTRLTVT.